The 4 T cell receptor beta chains listed next were all sequenced from one sample in a study of shared clonotypes between healthy human individuals. Sequencing was performed with immunoSEQ multiplex PCR; in TCRdb, only in-frame clones are kept and a portion is missing. The sample shows roughly 2 million clones, around 95% of them seen only once. The sequenced sample consisted of naive CD4+ T cells sorted from blood. Subset denoted: CD45RA+ positively selected. These receptors were obtained from a man between 18 and 29 years old in good health.

This clone was detected only once. The rearrangement links TRBV28 to TRBJ2-7; 7 nucleotides align to TRBD1. With V trimmed by 1 base and J by 6 bases, 6 bases remained unmatched. The CDR3 covers 14 residues. Per the germline V gene, CDR1 is MDHEN and CDR2 is SYDVKM. The CDR3 protein is CASSLLTGRGEQYF. The CDR3 DNA reads as TGTGCCAGCAGTTTATTGACAGGGAGAGGCGAGCAGTACTTC.

This clone was found once. The J gene is TRBJ2-1, the V gene TRBV10-2; 7 nucleotides line up with TRBD2. The CDR3 length is 15 residues. Trimming took 4 bases from V and 0 from J; bases not matched to a gene: 3. CDR1 and CDR2 from the germline V gene are WSHSY and SAAADI. Here the CDR3 reads CASSGPGGSYNEQFF. The CDR3 DNA follows: TGCGCCAGCAGTGGCCCGGGGGGCTCCTACAATGAGCAGTTCTTC.

This clone appeared a single time. This chain joins TRBV4-1 and TRBJ1-4; possible D gene TRBD1, 5 bases. CDR1 MGHRA and CDR2 YSYEKL come from the germline V gene. This CDR3 contains 18 residues. The germline V and J ends were trimmed by 4 bases and 0 bases, with 18 bases remaining between them. The CDR3 spells CASSPTTGTSTTNEKLFF. The CDR3 nucleotides read TGCGCCAGCAGCCCGACCACCGGGACGTCAACAACTAATGAAAAACTGTTTTTT.

This sequence joins TRBV4-3 and TRBJ2-3; 7 nucleotides agree with TRBD1. The V segment lost 2 bases and the J segment 2 bases; nucleotides outside the gene matches: 10. CDR3 length: 17 residues. Germline CDR1 reads LGHNA; CDR2 reads YSLEER. The CDR3 sequence is CASSQTVGTAVTDTQYF. CDR3 coding DNA: TGCGCCAGCAGCCAAACTGTCGGGACAGCTGTCACAGATACGCAGTATTTT.